The 15 T cell receptor beta chains given below trace back to one sample, sequenced in a study of cytomegalovirus exposure and HLA in healthy donors (dated by TCRdb to 2015 to 2018). Libraries came from the immunoSEQ multiplex PCR assay. For the multiplex PCR, a mixture combining 60 forward primers for TCR Vbeta segments and 13 reverse primers for TCR Jbeta segments was used. This immuneACCESS table, as held by TCRdb, lists in-frame sequences with V and J called but not all clones. Of the missing ones, under half trace to an unresolved V gene in checked studies; the others have no known cause. Within this sample are more than 95,000 clones, with roughly three quarters of them counted one time only. The ten biggest clones cover roughly 3.2% of the sample. Material for sequencing was PBMCs. The receptors come from a man aged 25 to 40 in good health and CMV-seronegative.

The chain carries TRBV9 and TRBJ2-1; D perhaps matches TRBD1 (5 bases). With 0 bases removed from V and 10 bases from J, the gap between germline ends came to 11 bases. CDR3 size: 13 residues. Germline CDR1 is SGDLS and CDR2 is YYNGEE. CDR3 sequence reads: CASSVAGSREQFF. CDR3 in DNA: TGTGCCAGCAGCGTAGCAGGGTCGCGGGAGCAGTTCTTC. The variable domain in full, completed from reference TRBV9 and TRBJ2-1, reads DSGVTQTPKHLITATGQRVTLRCSPRSGDLSVYWYQQSLDQGLQFLIQYYNGEERAKGNILERFSAQQFPDLHSELNLSSLELGDSALYFCASSVAGSREQFFGPGTRLTVL.

The V call is TRBV5-6, the J call TRBJ1-2, with 10 bases identical to TRBD1. CDR1 SGHDT and CDR2 YYEEEE come from the germline V gene. There are 17 residues in the CDR3. V was clipped by 5 bases and J by 7 bases; unmatched bases: 17. The CDR3: CASRRDRGRDPPLGYTF. Written as DNA, the CDR3 is TGTGCCAGCAGACGAGACAGGGGGCGAGACCCCCCACTTGGCTACACCTTC.

The chain is built from TRBV7-3 and TRBJ2-5; 9 nucleotides agree with TRBD1. The DNA matches TRBJ2-7 better at its end, which makes the J call doubtful. The CDR3 contains 15 residues. The V gene's germline CDR1 is SGHTA and CDR2 FQGTGA. The CDR3 region has the DNA TGTGCCAGCAGCCCCACGGGGACAGGGACCTACGAGCAGTACTTC. This sequence encodes CASSPTGTGTYEQYF.

This clone occurred a few times. The chain couples TRBV6-5 to TRBJ1-2; the D gene is possibly TRBD1 (5 bases). The CDR3 extends over 12 amino acids. The germline V gene encodes CDR1 MNHEY and CDR2 SVGAGI. V was trimmed by 6 bases and J by 5 bases, leaving 10 bases between them. CDR3 nucleotide sequence: TGTGCCAGCAGCGGGGGGGTTTATGGCTACACCTTC. This translates into CASSGGVYGYTF.

This chain connects TRBV11-2 to TRBJ1-2; TRBD1 matches 7 bases. Trimming cost V 1 base and J 0 bases; bases outside gene matches: 5. The CDR3 spans 16 residues. Germline loops: CDR1 SGHAT, CDR2 FQNNGV. The CDR3 bases are TGTGCCAGCAGCTTAGTAAACAGGGGAGCTAACTATGGCTACACCTTC. This codes for CASSLVNRGANYGYTF.

This clone ranks as medium-sized. This chain links TRBV21-1 with TRBJ2-6; TRBD1, as called in the table, went unchecked against the DNA. TRBV21-1 is described as a pseudogene. There are 15 residues in the CDR3. The CDR3 loop is CASSNARAGANVLTF. The CDR3 nucleotides are TGTGCCAGCAGCAACGCCAGGGCTGGGGCCAACGTCCTGACTTTC.

The CDR3 is CASSVVSANYGYTF. Written as DNA, the CDR3 is TGTGCCAGCAGCGTAGTCTCGGCTAACTATGGCTACACCTTC. The rearrangement uses TRBV9 and TRBJ1-2; unclear D gene. Looked up from germline, CDR1 is SGDLS and CDR2 is YYNGEE. This CDR3 comprises 14 residues. Trimming removed 0 bases from V and 0 bases from J, with 6 bases in between.

This clone was observed a few times. This chain uses TRBV6-5 with TRBJ1-5; 8 bases are a match to TRBD1. V gave up 4 bases and J gave up 7 bases; unmatched junction bases: 6. Germline CDR1 reads MNHEY; CDR2 reads SVGAGI. There are 14 residues in the CDR3. Here the CDR3 DNA reads TGTGCCAGCAGTTCGTCAGGGGGCAGACAGCCCCAGCATTTT. It encodes CASSSSGGRQPQHF.

CDR3 protein: CASSSLVGSFAKNIQYF. In DNA, the CDR3 is TGTGCCAGCAGCTCCCTAGTTGGTAGCTTTGCCAAAAACATTCAGTACTTC. The chain has TRBV5-6 and TRBJ2-4; no definite D call. Trimming removed 3 bases from V and 1 base from J, with 17 bases in between. Germline values: CDR1 SGHDT, CDR2 YYEEEE. This CDR3 is 17 amino acids long.

V gene TRBV10-3 combines with J gene TRBJ2-1, with 10 bases lining up with TRBD2. The V segment lost 6 bases and the J segment 7 bases; nucleotides outside the gene matches: 9. The CDR3 length is 15 residues. Germline CDR1 reads ENHRY; CDR2 reads SYGVKD. Here the CDR3 DNA reads TGTGCCATCAGATTGGGACTAGCGTCCCCAAATGAGCAGTTCTTC. The encoded protein is CAIRLGLASPNEQFF.

The V and J genes are TRBV6-1 and TRBJ2-1; 10 nucleotides align to TRBD1. The V and J ends lost 7 bases and 4 bases, in that order; junction bases with no gene match: 7. Germline V gives CDR1 MNHNS, CDR2 SASEGT. This CDR3 has 15 amino acids. CDR3 nucleotides: TGTGCCAGCACCGACCGGGACAGGGGTTACAATGAGCAGTTCTTC. Translation gives CASTDRDRGYNEQFF.

This clone was picked up a small number of times. V gene TRBV4-2 combines with J gene TRBJ2-1, with TRBD2 identical over 7 bases. The germline CDR1 and CDR2 sequences are LGHNA and YNFKEQ. The CDR3 spans 15 residues. With 2 bases clipped from V and 4 bases from J, the junction kept 5 bases outside the gene matches. For the CDR3, the DNA is TGTGCCAGCAGCCAATCTAGCGGCCATTACAATGAGCAGTTCTTC. Protein: CASSQSSGHYNEQFF.

This clone came up a few times. A read error may produce the germline difference seen at one junction end. The chain uses TRBV7-7 and TRBJ2-2; 11 bases align to TRBD2. The CDR3 length is 16 residues. Germline CDR1 and CDR2: SSHAT and FNYEAQ (reference sequence). CDR3 sequence (DNA): TGTGCTAGCAGCGTAGCGGGGGGGCTGAACACCGGGGAGCTGTTTTTT. Protein: CASSVAGGLNTGELFF.

The rearrangement joins TRBV7-9 to TRBJ2-1; TRBD1 agrees at 7 bases. This CDR3 is built from 14 residues. CDR1 SEHNR and CDR2 FQNEAQ come from the germline V gene (reference sequence). Trimming took 1 base from V and 8 from J; bases not matched to a gene: 5. CDR3 protein: CASSLEIGGHEQFF. The CDR3 DNA follows: TGTGCCAGCAGCTTAGAAATAGGGGGCCATGAGCAGTTCTTC.

The chain combines TRBV5-1 with TRBJ2-7, with D tentatively TRBD2 (5 bases). Germline CDR1 and CDR2: SGHRS and YFSETQ. This CDR3 is built from 13 residues. The V and J ends lost 5 bases and 2 bases respectively, with 11 bases between them. CDR3 DNA: TGCGCCAGCAGTCGGACTGCTACCTACGAGCAGTACTTC. It specifies CASSRTATYEQYF.